This T cell receptor beta chain was sequenced in a study of blood T cell repertoires in COVID-19. The wider study: Both acute and convalescent COVID-19 samples were obtained from the United States, Italy and Spain.

Method: immunoSEQ multiplex PCR; TCRdb's copy keeps in-frame clones and lacks some. The table records about 170,000 clones, approximately 82% of them present only once. Self-reported history from a screening survey and questionnaire set each donor's cohort. The sequence came from a woman between 45 and 65 years old in a cohort exposed to, infected with or recovered from COVID-19 (not recorded which). The source material was PBMCs or T cells enriched from blood (not recorded which).

CDR3 nucleotide sequence: TGTGCCAGCAGTCTAACGGACAGTGTGGGTTCACCCCTCCACTTT. This codes for CASSLTDSVGSPLHF. The V call is TRBV2, the J call TRBJ1-6, with a possible D match to TRBD1 (6 bases). V was cut by 5 bases and J by 9 bases, with 17 bases left in between. The CDR3 length is 15 residues. The germline gives CDR1 SNHLY, CDR2 FYNNEI.